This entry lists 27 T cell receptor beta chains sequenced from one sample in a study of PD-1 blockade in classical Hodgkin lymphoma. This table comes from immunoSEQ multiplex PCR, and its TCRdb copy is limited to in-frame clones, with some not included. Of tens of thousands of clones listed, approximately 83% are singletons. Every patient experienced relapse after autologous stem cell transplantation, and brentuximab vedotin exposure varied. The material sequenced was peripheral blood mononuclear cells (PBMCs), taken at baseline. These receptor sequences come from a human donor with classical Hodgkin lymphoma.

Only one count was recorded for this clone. The CDR3 DNA reads TGTGCCAGCAGCCAAGCGAGCGGGAATGCAGATACGCAGTATTTT. Translation gives CASSQASGNADTQYF. The chain is built from TRBV5-4 and TRBJ2-3, with 7 bases matching TRBD2. The CDR3 length is 15 residues. With V trimmed by 4 bases and J by 4 bases, 9 bases remained unmatched. Germline CDR1 and CDR2: SGHNT and YYREEE (reference sequence).

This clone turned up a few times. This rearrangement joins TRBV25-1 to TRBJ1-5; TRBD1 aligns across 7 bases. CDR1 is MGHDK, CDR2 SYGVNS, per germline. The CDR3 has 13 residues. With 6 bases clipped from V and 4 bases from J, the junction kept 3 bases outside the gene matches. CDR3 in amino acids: CASSPGGNQPQHF. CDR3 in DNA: TGTGCCAGCAGCCCAGGGGGTAATCAGCCCCAGCATTTT.

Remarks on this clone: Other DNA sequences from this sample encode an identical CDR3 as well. This chain's CDR3 is CASSPLGYEQYF. CDR3 sequence (DNA): TGTGCCAGCAGTCCCCTTGGGTACGAGCAGTACTTC. The chain carries TRBV6-5 and TRBJ2-7; no clear D gene. Germline-derived CDR1 and CDR2 are MNHEY and SVGAGI. The CDR3 contains 12 residues. V shed 5 bases and J shed 4 bases, with 9 bases lying between them.

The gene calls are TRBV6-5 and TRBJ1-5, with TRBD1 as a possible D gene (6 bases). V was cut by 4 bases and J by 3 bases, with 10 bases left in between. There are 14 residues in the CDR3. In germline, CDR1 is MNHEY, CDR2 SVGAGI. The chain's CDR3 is CASSLTGDNQPQHF. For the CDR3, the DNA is TGTGCCAGCAGTTTGACAGGCGACAATCAGCCCCAGCATTTT.

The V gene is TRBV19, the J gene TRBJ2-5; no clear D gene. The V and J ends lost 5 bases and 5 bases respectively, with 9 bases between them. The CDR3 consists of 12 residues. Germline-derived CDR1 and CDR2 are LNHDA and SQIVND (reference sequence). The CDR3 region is CASSLRSETQYF. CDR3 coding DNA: TGTGCCAGTAGTCTCCGATCGGAGACCCAGTACTTC.

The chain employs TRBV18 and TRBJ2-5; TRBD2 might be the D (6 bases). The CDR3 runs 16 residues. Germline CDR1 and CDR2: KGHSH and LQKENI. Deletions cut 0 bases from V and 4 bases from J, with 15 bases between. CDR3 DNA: TGTGCCAGCTCACCACCTCTGGCGGGGTTCGGAGAGACCCAGTACTTC. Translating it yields CASSPPLAGFGETQYF.

In DNA, the CDR3 is TGTGCCAGCAGCCCGAGGGGAGCGGGAGAAAGAGAGACCCAGTACTTC. It encodes CASSPRGAGERETQYF. This chain uses TRBV7-2 with TRBJ2-5, with 8 bases lining up with TRBD2. The CDR3 totals 16 residues. The germline V gene encodes CDR1 SGHTA and CDR2 FQGNSA. V lost 5 bases, J lost 4 bases, and 12 bases stayed unmatched.

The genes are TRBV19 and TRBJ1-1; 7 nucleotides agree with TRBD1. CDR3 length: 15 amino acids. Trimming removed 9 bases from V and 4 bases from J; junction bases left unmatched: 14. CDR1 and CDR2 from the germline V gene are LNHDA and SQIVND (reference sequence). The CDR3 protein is CASRTGSPLGTEAFF. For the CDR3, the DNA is TGTGCCAGCCGGACAGGATCACCCTTGGGCACTGAAGCTTTCTTT.

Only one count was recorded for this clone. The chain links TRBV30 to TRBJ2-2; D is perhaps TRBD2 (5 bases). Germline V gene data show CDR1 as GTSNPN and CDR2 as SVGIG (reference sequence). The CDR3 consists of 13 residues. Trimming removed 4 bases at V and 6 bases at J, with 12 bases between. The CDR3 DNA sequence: TGTGCCTGGAATCGGGGTGAGGCCGGGGAGCTGTTTTTT. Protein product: CAWNRGEAGELFF.

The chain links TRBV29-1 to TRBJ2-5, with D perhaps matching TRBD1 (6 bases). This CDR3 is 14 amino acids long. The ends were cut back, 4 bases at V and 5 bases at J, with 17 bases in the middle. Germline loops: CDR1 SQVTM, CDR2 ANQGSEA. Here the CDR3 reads CSVGVLGARETQYF. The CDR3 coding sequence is TGCAGCGTTGGAGTTCTGGGGGCGAGGGAGACCCAGTACTTC.

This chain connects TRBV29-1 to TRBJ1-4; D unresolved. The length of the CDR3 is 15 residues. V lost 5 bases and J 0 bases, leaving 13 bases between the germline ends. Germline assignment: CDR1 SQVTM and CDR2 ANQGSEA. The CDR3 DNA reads TGCAGCGTTCGGGTGGACGCGTCAACTAATGAAAAACTGTTTTTT. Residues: CSVRVDASTNEKLFF.

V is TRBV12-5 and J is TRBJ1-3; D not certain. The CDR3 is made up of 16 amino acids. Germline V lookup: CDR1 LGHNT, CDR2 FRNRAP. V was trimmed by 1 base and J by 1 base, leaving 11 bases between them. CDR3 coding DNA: TGTGCTAGTGGTTTGGACAGCCGAGATTCTGGAAACACCATATATTTT. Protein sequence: CASGLDSRDSGNTIYF.

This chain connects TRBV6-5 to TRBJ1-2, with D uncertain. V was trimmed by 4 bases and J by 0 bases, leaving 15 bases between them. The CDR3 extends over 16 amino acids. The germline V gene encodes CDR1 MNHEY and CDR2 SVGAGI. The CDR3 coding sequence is TGTGCCAGCAGTTTAGTGGGCGGCTACTCTAACTATGGCTACACCTTC. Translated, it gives CASSLVGGYSNYGYTF.

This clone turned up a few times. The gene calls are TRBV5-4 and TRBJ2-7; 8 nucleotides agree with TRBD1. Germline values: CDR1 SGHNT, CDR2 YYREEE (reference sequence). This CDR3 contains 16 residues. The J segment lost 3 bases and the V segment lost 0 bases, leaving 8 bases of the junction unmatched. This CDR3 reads CASSLDVGQAFYEQYF. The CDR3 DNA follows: TGTGCCAGCAGCTTGGATGTGGGACAGGCCTTCTACGAGCAGTACTTC.

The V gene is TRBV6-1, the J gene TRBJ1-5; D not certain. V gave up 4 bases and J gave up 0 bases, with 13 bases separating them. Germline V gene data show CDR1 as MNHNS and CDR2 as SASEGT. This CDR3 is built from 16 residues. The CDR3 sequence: CASSALTSYSNQPQHF. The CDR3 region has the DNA TGTGCCAGCAGTGCTCTGACATCTTATAGCAATCAGCCCCAGCATTTT.

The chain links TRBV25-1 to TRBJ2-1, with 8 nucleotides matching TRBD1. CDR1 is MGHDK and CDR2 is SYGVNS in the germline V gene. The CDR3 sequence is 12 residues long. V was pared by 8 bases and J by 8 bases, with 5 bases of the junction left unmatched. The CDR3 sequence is CASRTGSDEQFF. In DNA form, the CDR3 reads TGTGCCAGCCGGACAGGGAGCGATGAGCAGTTCTTC.

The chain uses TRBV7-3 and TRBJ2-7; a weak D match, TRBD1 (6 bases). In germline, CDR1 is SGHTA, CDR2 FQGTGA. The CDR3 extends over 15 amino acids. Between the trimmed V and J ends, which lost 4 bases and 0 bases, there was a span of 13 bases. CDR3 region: CASSSGTRSSYEQYF. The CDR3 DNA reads TGTGCCAGCAGCTCCGGGACACGGAGCTCCTACGAGCAGTACTTC.

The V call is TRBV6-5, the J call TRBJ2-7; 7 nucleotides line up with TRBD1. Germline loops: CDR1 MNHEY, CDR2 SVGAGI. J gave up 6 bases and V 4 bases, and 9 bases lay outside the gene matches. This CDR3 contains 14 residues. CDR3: CASSFGQVAGEQYF. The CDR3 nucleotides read TGTGCCAGCAGTTTCGGACAGGTTGCGGGCGAGCAGTACTTC.

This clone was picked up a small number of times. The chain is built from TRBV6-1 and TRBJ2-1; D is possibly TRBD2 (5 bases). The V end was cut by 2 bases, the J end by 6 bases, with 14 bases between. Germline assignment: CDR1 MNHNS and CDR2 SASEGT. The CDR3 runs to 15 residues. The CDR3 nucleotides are TGTGCCAGCAGTGAAACGTTTCGTGGAGGCAATGAGCAGTTCTTC. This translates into CASSETFRGGNEQFF.

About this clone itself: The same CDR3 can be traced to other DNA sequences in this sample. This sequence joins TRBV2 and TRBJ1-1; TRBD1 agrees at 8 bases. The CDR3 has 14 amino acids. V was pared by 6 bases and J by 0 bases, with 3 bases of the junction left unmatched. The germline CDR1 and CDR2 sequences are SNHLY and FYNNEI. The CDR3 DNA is TGTGCCAGCAGCCAGGACAGGGTGAACACTGAAGCTTTCTTT. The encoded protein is CASSQDRVNTEAFF. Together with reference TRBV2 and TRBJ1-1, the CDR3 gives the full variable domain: EPEVTQTPSHQVTQMGQEVILRCVPISNHLYFYWYRQILGQKVEFLVSFYNNEISEKSEIFDDQFSVERPDGSNFTLKIRSTKLEDSAMYFCASSQDRVNTEAFFGQGTRLTVV.

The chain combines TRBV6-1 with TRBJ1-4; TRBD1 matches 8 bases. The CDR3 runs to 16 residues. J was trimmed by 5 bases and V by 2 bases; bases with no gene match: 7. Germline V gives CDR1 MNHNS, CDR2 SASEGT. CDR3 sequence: CASSERGQGLNEKLFF. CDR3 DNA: TGTGCCAGCAGTGAAAGAGGACAGGGACTAAATGAAAAACTGTTTTTT.

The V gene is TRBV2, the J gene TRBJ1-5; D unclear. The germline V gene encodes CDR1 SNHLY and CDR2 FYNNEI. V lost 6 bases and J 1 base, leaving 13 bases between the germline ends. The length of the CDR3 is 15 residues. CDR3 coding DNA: TGTGCCAGCAGGGCAGGCTTTTTGAGCAATCAGCCCCAGCATTTT. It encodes CASRAGFLSNQPQHF.

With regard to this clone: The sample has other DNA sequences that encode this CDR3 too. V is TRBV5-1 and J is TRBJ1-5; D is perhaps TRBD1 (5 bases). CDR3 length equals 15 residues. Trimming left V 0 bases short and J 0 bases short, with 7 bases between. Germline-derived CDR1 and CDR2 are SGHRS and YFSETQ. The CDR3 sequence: CASSLGGDSNQPQHF. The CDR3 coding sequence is TGCGCCAGCAGCTTGGGGGGCGATAGCAATCAGCCCCAGCATTTT.

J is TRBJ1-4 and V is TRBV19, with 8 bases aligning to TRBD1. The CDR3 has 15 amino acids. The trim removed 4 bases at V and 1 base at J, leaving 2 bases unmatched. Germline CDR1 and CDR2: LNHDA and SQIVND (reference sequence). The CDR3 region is CASSSDRGTNEKLFF. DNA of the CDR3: TGTGCCAGTAGTAGCGACAGGGGAACTAATGAAAAACTGTTTTTT.

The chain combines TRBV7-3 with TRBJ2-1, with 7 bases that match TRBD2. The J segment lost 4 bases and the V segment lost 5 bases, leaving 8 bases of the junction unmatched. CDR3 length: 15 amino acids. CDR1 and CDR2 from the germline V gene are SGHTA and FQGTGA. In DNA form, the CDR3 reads TGTGCCAGCAGCCTTGGGGCTAGCGGTTACAATGAGCAGTTCTTC. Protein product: CASSLGASGYNEQFF.

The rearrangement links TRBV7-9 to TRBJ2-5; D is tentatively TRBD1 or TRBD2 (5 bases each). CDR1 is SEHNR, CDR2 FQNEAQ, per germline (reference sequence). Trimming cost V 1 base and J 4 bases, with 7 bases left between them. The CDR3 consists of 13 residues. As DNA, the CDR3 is TGTGCCAGCAGCTTAGATGGGGGAGAGACCCAGTACTTC. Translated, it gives CASSLDGGETQYF.

This CDR3 is CASQMGTANEQFF. In DNA form, the CDR3 reads TGTGCCAGCCAAATGGGGACCGCAAATGAGCAGTTCTTC. V usage is TRBV6-1 and J usage is TRBJ2-1; D possibly uses TRBD1 or TRBD2 (5 bases each). The CDR3 consists of 13 residues. From germline, CDR1 is MNHNS and CDR2 SASEGT. V lost 8 bases and J lost 7, with 15 bases in between.